Listed here are 24 T cell receptor beta chains from one sample, sequenced in a study of cytomegalovirus exposure and HLA in healthy donors. PCR primers comprised 60 Vbeta and 13 Jbeta primers. Only in-frame clones appear in the TCRdb table, and some are missing; sequencing was by immunoSEQ multiplex PCR. The data hold 150,000 or so clones, with 60% to 80% observed a single time. The sequenced material came from PBMCs. The receptors shown here come from a woman in her 50s in good health and CMV-seropositive.

CDR3 protein: CASSQEKTQGAEEKLFF. The CDR3 bases are TGCGCCAGCAGCCAAGAAAAAACACAGGGGGCGGAAGAAAAACTGTTTTTT. The chain links TRBV4-3 to TRBJ1-4; 9 bases match TRBD1. Germline CDR1 reads LGHNA; CDR2 reads YSLEER. J lost 8 bases, V lost 0 bases, and 10 bases had no gene match. The CDR3 has 17 amino acids.

The chain carries TRBV18 and TRBJ2-2, with D possibly matching TRBD1 (5 bases). The CDR3 totals 14 residues. Germline V gene data show CDR1 as KGHSH and CDR2 as LQKENI. Deletions cut 3 bases from V and 5 bases from J, with 10 bases between. In DNA, the CDR3 is TGTGCCAGCTCACCCAGGGAAGGGACCGGGGAGCTGTTTTTT. Translated, it gives CASSPREGTGELFF. The variable domain in full, completed from reference TRBV18 and TRBJ2-2, reads NAGVMQNPRHLVRRRGQEARLRCSPMKGHSHVYWYRQLPEEGLKFMVYLQKENIIDESGMPKERFSAEFPKEGPSILRIQQVVRGDSAAYFCASSPREGTGELFFGEGSRLTVL.

The rearrangement links TRBV19 to TRBJ2-3, with 10 bases lining up with TRBD2. The CDR3 contains 18 residues. The trim removed 2 bases at V and 2 bases at J, leaving 10 bases unmatched. Germline loops: CDR1 LNHDA, CDR2 SQIVND (reference sequence). The CDR3 DNA follows: TGTGCCAGTAGTATACGGTTACGGACTAGCGGCTTCACAGATACGCAGTATTTT. Encoded protein: CASSIRLRTSGFTDTQYF.

This rearrangement joins TRBV28 to TRBJ2-3; 7 bases are a match to TRBD1. This CDR3 has 15 amino acids. Germline V gives CDR1 MDHEN, CDR2 SYDVKM. V trimming: 6 bases; J trimming: 6 bases; junction bases outside the gene matches: 12. The CDR3 region has the DNA TGTGCCAGCAGCTATAGACAGGGTGGGAAGGATACGCAGTATTTT. It codes for CASSYRQGGKDTQYF.

This chain uses TRBV10-3 with TRBJ2-5; D may be TRBD1 (6 bases). There are 14 residues in the CDR3. Germline V gene data show CDR1 as ENHRY and CDR2 as SYGVKD. Trimming took 0 bases from V and 5 from J, leaving 10 bases between them. CDR3 coding DNA: TGTGCCATCAGTGAGTCGGGGCAGGGGGAGACCCAGTACTTC. Its translation: CAISESGQGETQYF.

The sample holds one count of this clone. The chain couples TRBV15 to TRBJ2-2; D is uncertain. The CDR3 is 14 residues long. With 6 bases removed from V and 5 bases from J, the gap between germline ends came to 13 bases. Germline V gene lookup returns CDR1 LNHNV and CDR2 YYDKDF (reference sequence). CDR3: CATSSSSWTGELFF. CDR3 coding DNA: TGTGCCACCAGTAGTAGCTCGTGGACCGGGGAGCTGTTTTTT.

V and J are TRBV29-1 and TRBJ2-7, with D unresolved. The CDR3 runs 13 residues. The V and J ends lost 1 base and 5 bases respectively, with 12 bases between them. CDR1 is SQVTM and CDR2 is ANQGSEA in the germline V gene. The CDR3 DNA follows: TGCAGCGTTGAAGGACAAGCACTCAACGAGCAGTACTTC. Amino acid sequence: CSVEGQALNEQYF.

This sequence joins TRBV18 and TRBJ1-5, with a possible D match to TRBD1 (6 bases). The CDR3 extends over 15 amino acids. The germline CDR1 and CDR2 sequences are KGHSH and LQKENI. V lost 2 bases and J lost 3, with 11 bases in between. The CDR3 protein is CASSPGTLNNQPQHF. In DNA form, the CDR3 reads TGTGCCAGCTCACCAGGGACACTAAACAATCAGCCCCAGCATTTT.

In its sample, this clone was seen once. The chain is built from TRBV4-1 and TRBJ2-2, with 8 bases fitting TRBD1. The CDR3 runs to 16 residues. J lost 7 bases, V lost 5 bases, and 12 bases had no gene match. Germline-derived CDR1 and CDR2 are MGHRA and YSYEKL. CDR3 sequence (DNA): TGCGCCAGCAGCTCACACAGGGGGAGTACCGGCGGGGAGCTGTTTTTT. Translation: CASSSHRGSTGGELFF.

This chain uses TRBV28 with TRBJ2-7, with TRBD2 identical over 8 bases. CDR3 length equals 13 residues. J gave up 7 bases and V 8 bases, and 10 bases lay outside the gene matches. Germline-derived CDR1 and CDR2 are MDHEN and SYDVKM. CDR3 in DNA: TGTGCCAGCGGCCGCGGGGGGTCTCGGGAGCAGTACTTC. Translation: CASGRGGSREQYF. Drawing the rest from reference TRBV28 and TRBJ2-7, the complete variable domain is DVKVTQSSRYLVKRTGEKVFLECVQDMDHENMFWYRQDPGLGLRLIYFSYDVKMKEKGDIPEGYSVSREKKERFSLILESASTNQTSMYLCASGRGGSREQYFGPGTRLTVT.

V gene TRBV2 combines with J gene TRBJ2-1; D unclear. V lost 5 bases to trimming and J lost 4 bases, with 3 bases between them. CDR1 is SNHLY and CDR2 is FYNNEI in the germline V gene. This CDR3 comprises 11 residues. The CDR3 sequence: CASSTYNEQFF. CDR3 coding DNA: TGTGCCAGCAGTACTTACAATGAGCAGTTCTTC.

The chain carries TRBV28 and TRBJ2-7; 8 nucleotides line up with TRBD1. The germline gives CDR1 MDHEN, CDR2 SYDVKM. V lost 4 bases, J lost 2 bases, and 10 bases stayed unmatched. CDR3 length: 16 amino acids. The CDR3 DNA sequence: TGTGCCAGCAGTTGGACAGGGCTCCTACTTACCTACGAGCAGTACTTC. It codes for CASSWTGLLLTYEQYF. The whole variable domain, remainder taken from reference TRBV28 and TRBJ2-7, is DVKVTQSSRYLVKRTGEKVFLECVQDMDHENMFWYRQDPGLGLRLIYFSYDVKMKEKGDIPEGYSVSREKKERFSLILESASTNQTSMYLCASSWTGLLLTYEQYFGPGTRLTVT.

This chain uses TRBV5-1 with TRBJ1-6; 7 bases are a match to TRBD1. This CDR3 is 16 amino acids long. CDR1 is SGHRS and CDR2 is YFSETQ in the germline V gene. Trimming took 4 bases from V and 4 from J; bases not matched to a gene: 8. This CDR3 is CASSSAPGQYNSPLHF. The CDR3 DNA is TGCGCCAGCAGCAGCGCTCCGGGACAGTATAATTCACCCCTCCACTTT.

The table lists this clone with a few counts. The chain uses TRBV7-9 and TRBJ2-7; 8 bases agree with TRBD2. The CDR3 is 19 residues long. Germline loops: CDR1 SEHNR, CDR2 FQNEAQ (reference sequence). J gave up 0 bases and V 3 bases, and 16 bases lay outside the gene matches. Here the CDR3 DNA reads TGTGCCAGCAGCTTCGATCCTCGGGGGGGCTCTTCCAGCTCCTACGAGCAGTACTTC. This translates into CASSFDPRGGSSSSYEQYF. The variable domain in full, with the rest retrieved from reference TRBV7-9 and TRBJ2-7, is DTGVSQNPRHKITKRGQNVTFRCDPISEHNRLYWYRQTLGQGPEFLTYFQNEAQLEKSRLLSDRFSAERPKGSFSTLEIQRTEQGDSAMYLCASSFDPRGGSSSSYEQYFGPGTRLTVT.

The CDR3 is CASSSPRGRTEAFF. The DNA of the CDR3 is TGTGCCAGCAGCTCCCCCAGGGGGAGAACTGAAGCTTTCTTT. This sequence joins TRBV5-4 and TRBJ1-1, with 7 bases fitting TRBD1. J was trimmed by 5 bases and V by 3 bases; bases with no gene match: 7. There are 14 residues in the CDR3. Per germline, CDR1 SGHNT and CDR2 YYREEE (reference sequence). The entire variable domain, with the rest obtained from reference TRBV5-4 and TRBJ1-1, is as follows: ETGVTQSPTHLIKTRGQQVTLRCSSQSGHNTVSWYQQALGQGPQFIFQYYREEENGRGNFPPRFSGLQFPNYSSELNVNALELDDSALYLCASSSPRGRTEAFFGQGTRLTVV.

The rearrangement links TRBV9 to TRBJ1-3, with D uncertain. The CDR3 sequence is 14 residues long. Trimming pared 0 bases from V and 0 bases from J, leaving 4 bases between. Per the germline V gene, CDR1 is SGDLS and CDR2 is YYNGEE. The CDR3 nucleotides are TGTGCCAGCAGCGTAGACAACTCTGGAAACACCATATATTTT. Encoded protein: CASSVDNSGNTIYF.

This chain joins TRBV27 and TRBJ2-3; 7 nucleotides align to TRBD1. CDR1 is MNHEY, CDR2 SMNVEV, per germline (reference sequence). Germline trimming cut 2 bases from V and 5 bases from J; bases unmatched to any gene: 1. The CDR3 consists of 13 residues. This CDR3 reads CASSLTGVDTQYF. The CDR3 nucleotides are TGTGCCAGCAGTTTAACAGGGGTAGATACGCAGTATTTT.

The chain has TRBV5-1 and TRBJ1-4; D perhaps matches TRBD1 (5 bases). This CDR3 has 15 amino acids. Per the germline V gene, CDR1 is SGHRS and CDR2 is YFSETQ. V was clipped by 4 bases and J by 0 bases, with 10 bases between them. The chain's CDR3 is CASSRTGSTNEKLFF. For the CDR3, the DNA is TGCGCCAGCAGCCGTACAGGCTCAACTAATGAAAAACTGTTTTTT.

This chain uses TRBV5-4 with TRBJ2-7; maybe TRBD1 (6 bases). Per germline, CDR1 SGHNT and CDR2 YYREEE (reference sequence). The CDR3 totals 14 residues. Between the trimmed V and J ends, which lost 1 base and 5 bases, there was a span of 13 bases. The CDR3 region is CASSLQQGVNEQYF. Written as DNA, the CDR3 is TGTGCCAGCAGCTTGCAACAGGGAGTAAACGAGCAGTACTTC.

Turning to this clone: The junction shows a germline mismatch at one end, possibly a read error. The chain recombines TRBV5-4 with TRBJ2-6, with D tentatively TRBD1 (5 bases). Germline V lookup: CDR1 SGHNT, CDR2 YYREEE (reference sequence). This CDR3 is 16 amino acids long. CDR3 DNA sequence: TGTGCCAGCAGCTTTGGTCCAAACTCTGGGGCCAACGTCTTGACTTTC. This encodes CASSFGPNSGANVLTF.

The rearrangement uses TRBV19 and TRBJ2-5; D gene ambiguous. CDR3 length: 12 amino acids. Between the trimmed V and J ends, which lost 3 bases and 3 bases, there was a span of 5 bases. Germline V gene sequence: CDR1 LNHDA, CDR2 SQIVND (reference sequence). The CDR3 protein is CASSMRKETQYF. CDR3 DNA: TGTGCCAGTAGTATGAGGAAAGAGACCCAGTACTTC.

This clone has a handful of counts. V gene TRBV5-8 combines with J gene TRBJ1-2; D gene uncertain. Germline lookup yields CDR1 SGHTS and CDR2 YDEGEE. V was clipped by 1 base and J by 5 bases, with 15 bases between them. This CDR3 is built from 15 residues. The CDR3 region has the DNA TGTGCCAGCAGCTTGCCGGAGGGCGGTCTATATGGCTACACCTTC. This codes for CASSLPEGGLYGYTF.

The CDR3 region has the DNA TGTGCCAGCAGTTACTCGAGAGCGGGGGGAACCTACGAGCAGTACTTC. This codes for CASSYSRAGGTYEQYF. J is TRBJ2-7 and V is TRBV6-5, with TRBD2 identical over 9 bases. CDR1 MNHEY and CDR2 SVGAGI come from the germline V gene. Trimming cost V 0 bases and J 2 bases; bases outside gene matches: 5. The CDR3 covers 16 residues.

V usage is TRBV7-2 and J usage is TRBJ2-1, with TRBD2 as a possible D gene (6 bases). The V end lost 1 base, the J end lost 9 bases, and 10 bases lay between the germline ends. Germline CDR1 SGHTA, CDR2 FQGNSA. This CDR3 spans 13 amino acids. The CDR3: CASSLGPGGEQFF. The DNA of the CDR3 is TGTGCCAGCAGCTTAGGTCCCGGGGGTGAGCAGTTCTTC.